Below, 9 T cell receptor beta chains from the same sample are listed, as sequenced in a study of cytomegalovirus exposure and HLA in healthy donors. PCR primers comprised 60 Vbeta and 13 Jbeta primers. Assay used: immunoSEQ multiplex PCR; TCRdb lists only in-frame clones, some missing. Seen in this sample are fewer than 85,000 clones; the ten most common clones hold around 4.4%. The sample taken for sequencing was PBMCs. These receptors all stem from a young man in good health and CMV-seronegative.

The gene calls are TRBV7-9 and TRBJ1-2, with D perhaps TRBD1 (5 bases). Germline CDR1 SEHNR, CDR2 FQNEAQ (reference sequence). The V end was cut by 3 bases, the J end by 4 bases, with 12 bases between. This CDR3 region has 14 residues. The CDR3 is CASSLGWGGYGYTF. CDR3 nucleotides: TGTGCCAGCAGCTTGGGGTGGGGGGGCTATGGCTACACCTTC.

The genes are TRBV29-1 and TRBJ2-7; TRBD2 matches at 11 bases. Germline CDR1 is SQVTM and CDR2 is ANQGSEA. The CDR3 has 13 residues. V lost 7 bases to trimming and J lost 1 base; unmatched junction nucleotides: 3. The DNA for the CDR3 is TGCAGCGGGAGACTAGCGGGGTCCTACGAGCAGTACTTC. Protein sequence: CSGRLAGSYEQYF.

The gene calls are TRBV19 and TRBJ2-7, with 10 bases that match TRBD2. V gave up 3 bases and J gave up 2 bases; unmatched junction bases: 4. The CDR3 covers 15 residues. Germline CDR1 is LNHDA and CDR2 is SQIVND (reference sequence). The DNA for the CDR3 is TGTGCCAGTAGTATCTACCTAGCGGGAGCCTACGAGCAGTACTTC. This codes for CASSIYLAGAYEQYF.

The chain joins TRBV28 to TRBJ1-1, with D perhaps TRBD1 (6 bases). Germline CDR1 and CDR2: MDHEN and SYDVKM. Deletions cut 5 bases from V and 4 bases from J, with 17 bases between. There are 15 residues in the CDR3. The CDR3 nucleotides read TGTGCCAGCAGTCCCACCGACAGGTTGAGCACTGAAGCTTTCTTT. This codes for CASSPTDRLSTEAFF.

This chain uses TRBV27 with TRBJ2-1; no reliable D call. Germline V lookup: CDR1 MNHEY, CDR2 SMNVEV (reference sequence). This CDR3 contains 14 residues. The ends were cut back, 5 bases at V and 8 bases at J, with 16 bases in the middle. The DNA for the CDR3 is TGTGCCAGCAGTCCCATACTATCTTCCGATGAGCAGTTCTTC. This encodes CASSPILSSDEQFF.

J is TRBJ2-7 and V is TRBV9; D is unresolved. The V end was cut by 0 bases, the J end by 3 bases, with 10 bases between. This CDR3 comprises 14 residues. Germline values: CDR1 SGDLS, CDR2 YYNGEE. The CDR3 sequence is CASSVDGWSYEQYF. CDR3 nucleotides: TGTGCCAGCAGCGTAGATGGCTGGAGCTACGAGCAGTACTTC.

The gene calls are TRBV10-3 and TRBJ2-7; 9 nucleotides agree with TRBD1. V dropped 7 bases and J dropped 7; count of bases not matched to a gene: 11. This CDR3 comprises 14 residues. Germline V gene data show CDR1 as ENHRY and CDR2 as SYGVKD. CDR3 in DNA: TGTGCCATCAATTCCGGGACAGGGCCTCTTGAGCAGTACTTC. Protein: CAINSGTGPLEQYF.

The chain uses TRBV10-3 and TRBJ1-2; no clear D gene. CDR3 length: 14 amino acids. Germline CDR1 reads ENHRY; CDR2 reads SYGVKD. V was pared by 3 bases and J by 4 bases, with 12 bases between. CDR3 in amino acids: CAISDEASSYGYTF. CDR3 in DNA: TGTGCCATCAGTGACGAGGCCAGCTCCTATGGCTACACCTTC.

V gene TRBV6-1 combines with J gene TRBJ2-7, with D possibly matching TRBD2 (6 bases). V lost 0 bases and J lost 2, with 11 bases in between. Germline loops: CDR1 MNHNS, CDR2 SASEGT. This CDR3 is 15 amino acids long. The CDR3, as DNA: TGTGCCAGCAGTGAAGCCGCTAGCGCTGCCTACGAGCAGTACTTC. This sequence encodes CASSEAASAAYEQYF.